The clone carrying this TCR beta chain has more than one count but fewer than ten. Unmatched junction bases numbered 8, after V lost 1 base and J lost 6 bases. In germline, CDR1 is LGHNA, CDR2 YSLEER. The CDR3 contains 15 residues. This specimen belongs to a study of blood T cells in healthy people across ages. A second PCR, run for about 7 to 11 cycles, used a sample-barcoded 5' primer plus a J-beta primer mix. TCRdb independently ran MiXCR on the 5' RACE reads; one entry per CDR3 protein. The sample contains about 800,000 distinct CDR3 sequences, around 25% of which appear only once. Each sample gave at least 7 million isolated PBMCs. The data also belong to a second study, concerning T cells of mothers and their children. That work adds: Normalized overlap was always slightly, never significantly, higher in related than unrelated mother-child pairs.

The sequenced sample consisted of blood. This receptor was taken from a boy under 18 in good health. The chain couples TRBV4-3 to TRBJ1-2, with TRBD1 matching over 7 bases. The CDR3 nucleotides are TGCGCCAGCAGCCAAGTAATAGGGACAGCCGATGGCTACACCTTC. This encodes CASSQVIGTADGYTF.